This T cell receptor beta chain came from a study of post-analysis software for immune sequencing data. In the study overall: Disease courses included relapsing-remitting, secondary progressive and progressive-relapsing multiple sclerosis. Regarding the study as a whole: Batch-matched samples strongly co-clustered by F measure. When patients were compared with controls, about five TRBV segments were more frequent, TRBV5-6, TRBV5-1 and TRBV20-1 among them. When compared against controls, multiple sclerosis patients showed significantly lower normalized Chao1 diversity.

CDR1 and CDR2 from the germline V gene are SGDLS and YYNGEE. V shed 6 bases and J shed 2 bases, with 10 bases lying between them. The CDR3 has 13 residues. Prepared TCR beta cDNA libraries contained unique molecular identifiers. cDNA molecules numbering roughly 500,000 came from roughly 1.1 to 9.2 million T cells. TCRdb re-derived calls from the PCR reads in MiXCR, one entry per CDR3 protein. The data show roughly 620,000 distinct CDR3 sequences, 44% seen once. Points on this clonotype: Its antigen is currently unknown.

Specimen: blood. The TCR originated in a girl aged 10-17 years with multiple sclerosis. V usage is TRBV9 and J usage is TRBJ2-3; D is uncertain. CDR3 DNA: TGTGCCAGCACAAGTGCATTCACAGATACGCAGTATTTT. As protein: CASTSAFTDTQYF.